Below, 32 T cell receptor beta chains from the same sample are listed, as sequenced in a study of cytotoxic CD8 clonotypes in ibrutinib-treated CLL. Method: immunoSEQ multiplex PCR; TCRdb's copy keeps in-frame clones and lacks some. This repertoire shows about 130,000 clones, approximately 81% found once; its top ten account for around 13%. Here the sequenced sample was PBMCs, taken after 12 months of ibrutinib treatment. The source is a human donor with chronic lymphocytic leukemia.

This clone turned up a few times. The chain couples TRBV6-5 to TRBJ2-2; 12 nucleotides align to TRBD2. Germline V CDR1 and CDR2: MNHEY, SVGAGI. The CDR3 has 15 residues. Trimming cost V 2 bases and J 8 bases; bases outside gene matches: 3. The CDR3 nucleotides are TGTGCCAGCAGTTACGCCGGACTAGCGGGAGGGGAGCTGTTTTTT. Protein product: CASSYAGLAGGELFF.

The J gene is TRBJ2-7, the V gene TRBV18; 12 bases agree with TRBD2. Germline-derived CDR1 and CDR2 are KGHSH and LQKENI. This CDR3 is built from 18 residues. Trimming at V came to 1 base and at J to 5 bases, leaving 12 bases not matched to a gene. The CDR3 is CASSPHSGLAGIMNEQYF. For the CDR3, the DNA is TGTGCCAGCTCACCACACTCAGGACTAGCGGGAATCATGAACGAGCAGTACTTC.

The gene calls are TRBV5-5 and TRBJ2-3; TRBD2 aligns across 7 bases. The CDR3 contains 14 residues. The V gene's germline CDR1 is SGHKS and CDR2 YYEKEE (reference sequence). V lost 6 bases, J lost 0 bases, and 4 bases stayed unmatched. CDR3 amino acids: CASTGRGSTDTQYF. In nucleotides, the CDR3 is TGTGCCAGCACGGGGCGGGGGAGCACAGATACGCAGTATTTT.

The chain recombines TRBV7-2 with TRBJ2-4, with a weak D call TRBD1 (6 bases). Looked up from germline, CDR1 is SGHTA and CDR2 is FQGNSA. The V and J ends lost 5 bases and 7 bases respectively, with 15 bases between them. The CDR3 has 14 residues. The CDR3 is CASSATGIWNIQYF. The CDR3 DNA reads TGTGCCAGCAGCGCAACAGGGATTTGGAACATTCAGTACTTC.

V and J are TRBV15 and TRBJ1-5, with D hard to call. Germline V lookup: CDR1 LNHNV, CDR2 YYDKDF (reference sequence). Deletions cut 0 bases from V and 9 bases from J, with 9 bases between. The CDR3 length is 13 residues. CDR3 DNA: TGTGCCACCAGCAGAGAAGACCTCGGGCCCCAGCATTTT. Its translation: CATSREDLGPQHF.

The genes are TRBV4-3 and TRBJ2-7; 14 nucleotides line up with TRBD2. In germline, CDR1 is LGHNA, CDR2 YSLEER. CDR3 length: 15 amino acids. The trim removed 4 bases at V and 4 bases at J, leaving 3 bases unmatched. The CDR3 sequence is CASSPGLAGVYEQYF. CDR3 DNA sequence: TGCGCCAGCAGCCCGGGACTAGCGGGAGTTTACGAGCAGTACTTC.

The CDR3 DNA reads TGTGCCAGCAGTTACGGACGCAATCAGCCCCAGCATTTT. Translation gives CASSYGRNQPQHF. The chain links TRBV6-5 to TRBJ1-5, with D unclear. This CDR3 has 13 residues. V was cut by 2 bases and J by 2 bases, with 4 bases left in between. The germline V gene has CDR1 MNHEY and CDR2 SVGAGI.

In its sample, this clone was seen a few times. J is TRBJ1-1 and V is TRBV5-1; D gene uncertain. Trimming pared 6 bases from V and 0 bases from J, leaving 12 bases between. Germline loops: CDR1 SGHRS, CDR2 YFSETQ. The CDR3 contains 14 residues. CDR3 in amino acids: CASTSLEMNTEAFF. CDR3 sequence (DNA): TGCGCCAGCACGTCGCTAGAGATGAACACTGAAGCTTTCTTT.

This clone was counted a single time. The chain joins TRBV30 to TRBJ2-2; no definite D call. The V end lost 2 bases, the J end lost 4 bases, and 11 bases lay between the germline ends. The germline gives CDR1 GTSNPN, CDR2 SVGIG (reference sequence). CDR3 length: 14 residues. The DNA for the CDR3 is TGTGCCTGGAGTTGGGGTGGGTTCACCGGGGAGCTGTTTTTT. Translating gives CAWSWGGFTGELFF.

J is TRBJ1-2 and V is TRBV19; TRBD1 might be the D (5 bases). Germline-derived CDR1 and CDR2 are LNHDA and SQIVND (reference sequence). The CDR3 covers 16 residues. The germline V and J ends were trimmed by 0 bases and 4 bases, with 15 bases remaining between them. The CDR3 is CASSIEGRARAYGYTF. The CDR3 DNA sequence: TGTGCCAGTAGTATAGAGGGCCGCGCCAGGGCCTATGGCTACACCTTC.

The rearrangement links TRBV4-3 to TRBJ2-1; no clear D gene. This CDR3 comprises 17 residues. Germline V gives CDR1 LGHNA, CDR2 YSLEER. With 1 base removed from V and 7 bases from J, the gap between germline ends came to 20 bases. In nucleotides, the CDR3 is TGCGCCAGCAGCCAAGGCCTACTCACGGAAAACGGGAATGAGCAGTTCTTC. Protein product: CASSQGLLTENGNEQFF.

This sequence joins TRBV27 and TRBJ2-7; D perhaps matches TRBD1 (6 bases). Per the germline V gene, CDR1 is MNHEY and CDR2 is SMNVEV (reference sequence). Trimming pared 0 bases from V and 1 base from J, leaving 10 bases between. CDR3 length: 15 amino acids. CDR3 residues: CASSLSQGISYEQYF. DNA of the CDR3: TGTGCCAGCAGTTTATCGCAGGGGATTTCCTACGAGCAGTACTTC.

CDR3 residues: CASSYAAGGDEQYF. The CDR3, as DNA: TGTGCCAGCAGTTACGCGGCAGGGGGGGACGAGCAGTACTTC. The V gene is TRBV6-5, the J gene TRBJ2-7; D might be TRBD1 or TRBD2, each matching 7 bases. Per the germline V gene, CDR1 is MNHEY and CDR2 is SVGAGI. V was trimmed by 2 bases and J by 5 bases, leaving 13 bases between them. The CDR3 covers 14 residues.

This chain uses TRBV29-1 with TRBJ2-7, with D possibly matching TRBD2 (6 bases). Trimming left V 4 bases short and J 3 bases short, with 10 bases between. Germline CDR1 is SQVTM and CDR2 is ANQGSEA. CDR3 length: 12 amino acids. In nucleotides, the CDR3 is TGCAGCGTTGCGGCGGGGTACTACGAGCAGTACTTC. This sequence encodes CSVAAGYYEQYF.

The V call is TRBV30, the J call TRBJ2-1; D is uncertain. The CDR3 has 13 amino acids. Trimming took 0 bases from V and 8 from J, leaving 11 bases between them. Germline V gives CDR1 GTSNPN, CDR2 SVGIG (reference sequence). The CDR3 protein is CAWSVLDPHEQFF. The CDR3 nucleotides are TGTGCCTGGAGTGTACTGGATCCCCATGAGCAGTTCTTC.

This clone showed up just a few times. The rearrangement uses TRBV27 and TRBJ2-7; 12 bases are shared with TRBD2. V trimming: 6 bases; J trimming: 3 bases; junction bases outside the gene matches: 6. The CDR3 extends over 15 amino acids. CDR1 MNHEY and CDR2 SMNVEV come from the germline V gene (reference sequence). The CDR3 spells CASSHWGLAGYEQYF. The CDR3 DNA is TGTGCCAGCAGCCATTGGGGACTAGCGGGCTACGAGCAGTACTTC.

V usage is TRBV25-1 and J usage is TRBJ2-3; TRBD1 or TRBD2 may be the D gene (6 bases each). This CDR3 comprises 16 residues. Trimming left V 6 bases short and J 0 bases short, with 16 bases between. Germline CDR1 MGHDK, CDR2 SYGVNS. CDR3 amino acids: CASSQGGRRSTDTQYF. The CDR3 DNA sequence: TGTGCCAGCAGCCAAGGGGGGAGGCGAAGCACAGATACGCAGTATTTT.

This clone was seen only a few times. The J gene is TRBJ1-5, the V gene TRBV6-5, with D tentatively TRBD1 (6 bases). Trimming left V 6 bases short and J 6 bases short, with 15 bases between. CDR1 MNHEY and CDR2 SVGAGI come from the germline V gene. CDR3 length: 14 residues. The chain's CDR3 is CASRRGGGSQPQHF. The CDR3 nucleotides read TGTGCCAGCAGAAGGGGGGGTGGTAGTCAGCCCCAGCATTTT.

This sequence joins TRBV28 and TRBJ2-7; possibly TRBD1 for D (5 bases). Trimming stripped 5 bases from V and 6 bases from J, with 17 bases between. Germline V gene sequence: CDR1 MDHEN, CDR2 SYDVKM. This CDR3 is 14 amino acids long. The CDR3 nucleotides are TGTGCCAGCAGTCCCCGACAGTTCGCGTTCGAGCAGTACTTC. Its protein is CASSPRQFAFEQYF.

This clone was observed a handful of times. V and J are TRBV7-9 and TRBJ2-7; D tentatively fits TRBD1 or TRBD2 (5 bases each). CDR3 length equals 15 residues. The V gene lost 5 bases and the J gene lost 2 bases, with 16 bases spanning the gap. Germline V CDR1 and CDR2: SEHNR, FQNEAQ (reference sequence). The DNA for the CDR3 is TGTGCCAGCAGCAGTGGGGGAGAGTCCCCCTACGAGCAGTACTTC. As protein: CASSSGGESPYEQYF.

This clone has just one count. This chain uses TRBV7-6 with TRBJ2-7; 7 bases align to TRBD2. The J segment lost 2 bases and the V segment lost 0 bases, leaving 7 bases of the junction unmatched. CDR3 size: 16 residues. Germline loops: CDR1 SGHVS, CDR2 FNYEAQ. The CDR3 spells CASSLASGRPPYEQYF. CDR3 nucleotides: TGTGCCAGCAGCTTAGCGTCCGGGAGGCCCCCCTACGAGCAGTACTTC.

This sequence joins TRBV7-9 and TRBJ2-5; D call uncertain. Trimming shortened V by 4 bases and J by 2 bases, and 11 bases separated the two germline ends. The CDR3 contains 14 residues. Germline values: CDR1 SEHNR, CDR2 FQNEAQ (reference sequence). CDR3 in amino acids: CASSSWTQQETQYF. CDR3 nucleotides: TGTGCCAGCAGCTCGTGGACGCAGCAAGAGACCCAGTACTTC.

The rearrangement uses TRBV6-1 and TRBJ1-2; D uncertain. CDR3 length equals 13 residues. Trimming removed 10 bases at V and 7 bases at J, with 19 bases between. CDR1 is MNHNS and CDR2 is SASEGT in the germline V gene. Written as DNA, the CDR3 is TGTGCCATATCTTCCGGGCCCCTCAGTGGCTACACCTTC. Translation gives CAISSGPLSGYTF.

V is TRBV11-2 and J is TRBJ1-2; D is unclear. The CDR3 sequence is 17 residues long. The germline V and J ends were trimmed by 7 bases and 2 bases, with 23 bases remaining between them. CDR1 and CDR2 (germline): SGHAT, FQNNGV. The DNA for the CDR3 is TGTGCCAGCACCATTGTCGGGAGTCACATTAGAAACTATGGCTACACCTTC. Translation gives CASTIVGSHIRNYGYTF.

The chain employs TRBV18 and TRBJ2-5; D call uncertain. Trimming took 4 bases from V and 5 from J, leaving 11 bases between them. The CDR3 spans 13 residues. Germline CDR1 reads KGHSH; CDR2 reads LQKENI. CDR3 in DNA: TGTGCCAGCTCACGTGGCTTGGGGGAGACCCAGTACTTC. It is translated as CASSRGLGETQYF.

The chain links TRBV9 to TRBJ2-1; TRBD2 agrees at 14 bases. CDR3 size: 20 residues. The V segment lost 0 bases and the J segment 5 bases; nucleotides outside the gene matches: 13. Per the germline V gene, CDR1 is SGDLS and CDR2 is YYNGEE. The CDR3 nucleotides are TGTGCCAGCAGCGTAGGTCCAGGCCCCGGGGGACTAGCGGGAGACAATGAGCAGTTCTTC. Its translation: CASSVGPGPGGLAGDNEQFF.

This sequence joins TRBV30 and TRBJ1-3; 7 bases match TRBD1. V lost 5 bases to trimming and J lost 9 bases; unmatched junction nucleotides: 10. The CDR3 has 13 residues. CDR1 and CDR2 (germline): GTSNPN, SVGIG (reference sequence). CDR3 in amino acids: CAWDRDARSTIYF. The DNA of the CDR3 is TGTGCCTGGGACAGGGACGCACGGAGCACCATATATTTT. The whole variable domain, remainder taken from reference TRBV30 and TRBJ1-3, is SQTIHQWPATLVQPVGSPLSLECTVEGTSNPNLYWYRQAAGRGLQLLFYSVGIGQISSEVPQNLSASRPQDRQFILSSKKLLLSDSGFYLCAWDRDARSTIYFGEGSWLTVV.

The chain recombines TRBV28 with TRBJ2-7; 8 nucleotides line up with TRBD2. This CDR3 spans 17 amino acids. Per germline, CDR1 MDHEN and CDR2 SYDVKM. Unmatched junction bases numbered 14, after V lost 4 bases and J lost 3 bases. The CDR3 DNA is TGTGCCAGCAGTTCGATGACTTCAGCGGGAGTTGTCTACGAGCAGTACTTC. Protein: CASSSMTSAGVVYEQYF.

This clone was seen more than once but under ten times. V and J are TRBV11-2 and TRBJ2-7; D might be TRBD1 or TRBD2, each matching 5 bases. Germline V gene data show CDR1 as SGHAT and CDR2 as FQNNGV. V shed 4 bases and J shed 6 bases, with 13 bases lying between them. The CDR3 is 13 amino acids. The CDR3 loop is CASSSQGPGEQYF. The CDR3 nucleotides read TGTGCCAGCAGCTCGCAGGGACCTGGCGAGCAGTACTTC.

The chain couples TRBV19 to TRBJ2-5; D gene ambiguous. Germline assignment: CDR1 LNHDA and CDR2 SQIVND (reference sequence). V was shortened by 2 bases and J by 4 bases, with 26 bases between the two germline ends. This CDR3 contains 19 residues. CDR3 in amino acids: CASSIKAYLLNQGTETQYF. The CDR3 coding sequence is TGTGCCAGTAGTATAAAAGCATACCTGCTTAATCAAGGTACAGAGACCCAGTACTTC.

This chain connects TRBV7-2 to TRBJ2-7; 7 bases are shared with TRBD2. The V segment lost 5 bases and the J segment 3 bases; nucleotides outside the gene matches: 7. CDR1 is SGHTA, CDR2 FQGNSA, per germline. The CDR3 has 14 residues. The CDR3 sequence is CASSPRGGSYEQYF. The CDR3 nucleotides read TGTGCCAGCAGCCCCCGGGGCGGGAGCTACGAGCAGTACTTC.

Concerning this clone: Its ends do not fully match the called genes, so a read error is possible. The chain recombines TRBV28 with TRBJ1-5; 9 bases are shared with TRBD1. This CDR3 has 16 residues. Looked up from germline, CDR1 is MDHEN and CDR2 is SYDVKM. The DNA for the CDR3 is TGTGCCAGCAGTGACGTCGACAGGGGGAGCAATCAGCTCCAGCATTTT. It translates to CASSDVDRGSNQLQHF.